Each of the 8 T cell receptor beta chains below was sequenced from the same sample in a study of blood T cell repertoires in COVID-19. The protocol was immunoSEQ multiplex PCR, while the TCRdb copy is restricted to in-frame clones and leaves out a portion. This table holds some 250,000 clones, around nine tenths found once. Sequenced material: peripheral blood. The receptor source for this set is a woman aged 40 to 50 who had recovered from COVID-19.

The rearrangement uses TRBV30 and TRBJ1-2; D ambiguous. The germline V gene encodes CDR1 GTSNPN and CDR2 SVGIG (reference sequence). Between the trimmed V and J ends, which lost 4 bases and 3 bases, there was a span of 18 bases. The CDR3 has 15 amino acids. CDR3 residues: CAWIRNWARDYGYTF. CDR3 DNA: TGTGCCTGGATCCGGAACTGGGCGCGGGACTATGGCTACACCTTC.

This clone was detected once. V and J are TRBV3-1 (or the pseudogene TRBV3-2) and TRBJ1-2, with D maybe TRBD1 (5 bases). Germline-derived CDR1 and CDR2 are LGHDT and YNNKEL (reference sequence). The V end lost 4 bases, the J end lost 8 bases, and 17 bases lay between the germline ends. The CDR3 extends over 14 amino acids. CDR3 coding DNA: TGTGCCAGCAGCCCCCCTGGGGGGACCGGAGGCTACACCTTC. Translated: CASSPPGGTGGYTF.

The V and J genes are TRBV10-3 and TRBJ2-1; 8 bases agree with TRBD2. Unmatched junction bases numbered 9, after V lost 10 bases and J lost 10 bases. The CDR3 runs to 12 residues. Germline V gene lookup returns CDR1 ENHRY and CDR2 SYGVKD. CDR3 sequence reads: CATRGGEREQFF. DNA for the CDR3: TGTGCCACCCGGGGGGGGGAAAGGGAGCAGTTCTTC.

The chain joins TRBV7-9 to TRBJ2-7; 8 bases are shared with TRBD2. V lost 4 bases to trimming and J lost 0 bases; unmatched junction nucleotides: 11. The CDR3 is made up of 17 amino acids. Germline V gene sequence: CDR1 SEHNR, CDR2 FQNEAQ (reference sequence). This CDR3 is CASSSTRGRTSSYEQYF. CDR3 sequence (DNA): TGTGCCAGCAGCTCCACCCGCGGGAGGACAAGCTCCTACGAGCAGTACTTC.

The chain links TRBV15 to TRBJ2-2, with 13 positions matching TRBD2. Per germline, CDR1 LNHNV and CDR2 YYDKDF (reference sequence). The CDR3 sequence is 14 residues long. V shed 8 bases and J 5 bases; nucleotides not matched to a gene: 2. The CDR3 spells CATLGLAGTGELFF. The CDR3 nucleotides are TGTGCCACCCTGGGACTAGCGGGAACCGGGGAGCTGTTTTTT.

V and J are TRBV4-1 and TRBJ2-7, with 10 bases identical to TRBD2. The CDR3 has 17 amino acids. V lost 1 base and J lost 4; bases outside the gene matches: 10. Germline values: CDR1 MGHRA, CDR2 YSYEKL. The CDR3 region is CASSQVPSGRSGYEQYF. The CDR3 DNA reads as TGCGCCAGCAGCCAAGTCCCTAGCGGGAGATCTGGATACGAGCAGTACTTC.

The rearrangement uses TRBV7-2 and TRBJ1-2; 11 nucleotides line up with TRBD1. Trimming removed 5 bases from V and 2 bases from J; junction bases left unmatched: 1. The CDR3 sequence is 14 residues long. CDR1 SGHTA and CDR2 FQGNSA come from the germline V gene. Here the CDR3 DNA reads TGTGCCAGCAGCGGACAGGGGGCCAACTATGGCTACACCTTC. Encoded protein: CASSGQGANYGYTF.

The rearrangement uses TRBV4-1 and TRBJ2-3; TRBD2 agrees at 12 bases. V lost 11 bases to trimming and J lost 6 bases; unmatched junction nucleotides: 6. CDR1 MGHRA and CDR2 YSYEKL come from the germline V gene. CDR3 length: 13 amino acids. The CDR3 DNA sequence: TGCGCCCCCCCTAGCGGGAGGGCTGATACGCAGTATTTT. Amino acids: CAPPSGRADTQYF.